Sequencing of this TCR beta chain was carried out in a study of blood T cell repertoires in COVID-19. Study information: COVID-19 samples collected from the United States, Italy and Spain covered acute and convalescent phases.

The germline V gene has CDR1 SEHNR and CDR2 FQNEAQ (reference sequence). With V trimmed by 1 base and J by 4 bases, 10 bases remained unmatched. CDR3 length: 19 amino acids. The assay was immunoSEQ multiplex PCR, and TCRdb's table has in-frame clones only and misses some. The data show 55,000 to 70,000 clones, roughly 90% seen once. Sequences were obtained from peripheral blood. The chain joins TRBV7-9 to TRBJ2-2; 12 bases are a match to TRBD2. This receptor was obtained from a human donor in a cohort sampled during active COVID-19. CDR3 residues: CASSLGPLGLAGLTGELFF. The DNA for the CDR3 is TGTGCCAGCAGCTTAGGCCCCCTCGGACTAGCGGGACTCACCGGGGAGCTGTTTTTT.